The entry below describes one T cell receptor beta chain. The antigen remains unidentified. The data were taken from a study of cytomegalovirus exposure and HLA in healthy donors. Regarding the study as a whole: The sole available immune exposure information was CMV serostatus.

13 Jbeta primers and 60 Vbeta primers were used for the PCR. Data came from immunoSEQ multiplex PCR; TCRdb stores just in-frame clones and leaves some out. The data show under 140,000 clones, with more than 75% seen just once and less than 2% held by the top ten. Sequenced material: PBMCs. This TCR came from a man aged 35-49 years in good health and CMV-seronegative.

CDR3 sequence: CASRGGTGLGYTF. The CDR3 DNA follows: TGTGCCAGCAGAGGAGGGACAGGGTTGGGCTACACCTTC. The chain employs TRBV6-5 and TRBJ1-2; 9 nucleotides align to TRBD1. There are 13 residues in the CDR3. Trimming removed 6 bases from V and 8 bases from J; junction bases left unmatched: 7. Germline V gives CDR1 MNHEY, CDR2 SVGAGI.